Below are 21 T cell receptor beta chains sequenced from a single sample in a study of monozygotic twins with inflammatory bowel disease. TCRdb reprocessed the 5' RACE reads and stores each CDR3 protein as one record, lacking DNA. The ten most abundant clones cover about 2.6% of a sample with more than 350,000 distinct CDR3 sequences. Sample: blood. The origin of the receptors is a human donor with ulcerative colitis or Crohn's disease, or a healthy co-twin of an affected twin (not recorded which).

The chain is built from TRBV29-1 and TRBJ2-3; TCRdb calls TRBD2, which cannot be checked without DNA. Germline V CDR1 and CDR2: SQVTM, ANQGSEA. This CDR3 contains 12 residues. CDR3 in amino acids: CSVERAGGQQYF.

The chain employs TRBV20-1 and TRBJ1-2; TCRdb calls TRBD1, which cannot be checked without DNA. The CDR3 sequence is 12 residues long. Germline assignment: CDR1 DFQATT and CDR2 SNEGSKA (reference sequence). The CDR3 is CSAPPRDHGYTF.

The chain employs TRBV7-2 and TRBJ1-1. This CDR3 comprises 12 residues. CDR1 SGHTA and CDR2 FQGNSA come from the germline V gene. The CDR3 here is CASSHQQTEAFF.

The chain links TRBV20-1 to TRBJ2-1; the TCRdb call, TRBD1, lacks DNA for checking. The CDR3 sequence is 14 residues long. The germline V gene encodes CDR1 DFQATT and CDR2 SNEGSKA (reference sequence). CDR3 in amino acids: CSAPRARVNYEQFF.

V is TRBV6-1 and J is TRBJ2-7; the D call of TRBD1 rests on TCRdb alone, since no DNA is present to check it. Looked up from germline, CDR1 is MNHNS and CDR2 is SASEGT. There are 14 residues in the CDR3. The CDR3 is CASSSGTLSYEQYF.

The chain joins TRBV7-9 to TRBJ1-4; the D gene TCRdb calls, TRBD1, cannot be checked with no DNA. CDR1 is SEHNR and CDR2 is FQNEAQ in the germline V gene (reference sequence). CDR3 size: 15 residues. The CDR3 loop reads CASSSRGTLNEKLFF.

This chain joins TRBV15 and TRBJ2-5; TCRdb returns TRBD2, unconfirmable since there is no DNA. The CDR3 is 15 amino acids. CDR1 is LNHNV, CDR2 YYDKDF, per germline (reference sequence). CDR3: CATSRGGRAQETQYF.

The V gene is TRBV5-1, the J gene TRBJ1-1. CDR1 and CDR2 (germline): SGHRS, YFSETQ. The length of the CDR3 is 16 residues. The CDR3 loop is CASSLARTDGDTEAFF.

Here the CDR3 reads CASSQENVGTGELFF. The chain carries TRBV4-2 and TRBJ2-2. The CDR3 has 15 amino acids. Germline lookup yields CDR1 LGHNA and CDR2 YNFKEQ.

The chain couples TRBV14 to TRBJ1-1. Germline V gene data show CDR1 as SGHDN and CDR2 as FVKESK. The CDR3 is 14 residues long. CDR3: CASSQRQKNTEAFF.

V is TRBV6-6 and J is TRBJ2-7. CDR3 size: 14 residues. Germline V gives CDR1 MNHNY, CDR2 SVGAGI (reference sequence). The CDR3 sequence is CASSYGDTSYEQYF.

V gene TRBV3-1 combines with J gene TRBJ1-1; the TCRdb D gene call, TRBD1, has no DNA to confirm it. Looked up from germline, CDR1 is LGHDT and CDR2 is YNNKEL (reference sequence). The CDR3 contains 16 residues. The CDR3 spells CASSQRPGAGRTEAFF. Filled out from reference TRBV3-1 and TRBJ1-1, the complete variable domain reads DTAVSQTPKYLVTQMGNDKSIKCEQNLGHDTMYWYKQDSKKFLKIMFSYNNKELIINETVPNRFSPKSPDKAHLNLHINSLELGDSAVYFCASSQRPGAGRTEAFFGQGTRLTVV.

CDR3 loop: CASSSTSGSFNEQYF. The chain uses TRBV5-1 and TRBJ2-7; with no DNA, the TCRdb D assignment of TRBD2 cannot be verified. CDR1 is SGHRS, CDR2 YFSETQ, per germline. This CDR3 has 15 amino acids.

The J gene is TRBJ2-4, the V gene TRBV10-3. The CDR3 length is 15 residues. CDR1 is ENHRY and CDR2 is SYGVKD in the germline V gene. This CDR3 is CAISESTANKNIQYF.

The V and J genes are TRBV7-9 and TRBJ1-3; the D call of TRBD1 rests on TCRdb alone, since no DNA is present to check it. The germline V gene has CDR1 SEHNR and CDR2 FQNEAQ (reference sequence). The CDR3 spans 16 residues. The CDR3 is CASSRDPGDSGNTIYF.

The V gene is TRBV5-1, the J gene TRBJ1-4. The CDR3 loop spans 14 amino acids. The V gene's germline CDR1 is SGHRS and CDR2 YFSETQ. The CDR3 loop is CASSLMDGNEKLFF.

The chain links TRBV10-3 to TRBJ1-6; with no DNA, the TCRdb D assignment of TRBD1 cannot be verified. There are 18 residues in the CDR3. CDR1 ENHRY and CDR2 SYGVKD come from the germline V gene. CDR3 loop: CAISLYGGRGADNSPLHF.

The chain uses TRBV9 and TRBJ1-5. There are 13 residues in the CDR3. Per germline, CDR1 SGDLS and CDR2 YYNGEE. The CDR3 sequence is CASSADLDQPQHF.

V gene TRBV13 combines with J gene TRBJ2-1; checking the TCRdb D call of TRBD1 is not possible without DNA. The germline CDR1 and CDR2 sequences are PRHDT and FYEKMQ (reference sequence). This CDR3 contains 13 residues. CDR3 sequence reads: CASKQGSYNEQFF.

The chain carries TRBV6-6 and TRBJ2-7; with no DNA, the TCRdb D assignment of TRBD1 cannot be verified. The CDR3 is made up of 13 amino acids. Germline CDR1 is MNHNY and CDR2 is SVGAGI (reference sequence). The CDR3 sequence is CASRPDRHSEQYF.

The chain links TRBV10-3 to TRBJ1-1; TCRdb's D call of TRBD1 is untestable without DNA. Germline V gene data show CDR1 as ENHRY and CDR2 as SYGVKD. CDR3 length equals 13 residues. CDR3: CAISEGRTGEAFF.